Below, 14 T cell receptor beta chains from the same sample are listed, as sequenced in a study of shared clonotypes between healthy human individuals. Cells designated naive CD8 were CD45RO-negative and were positively selected for CCR7, with terminally differentiated effector memory CD45RA+ cells excluded. Clones were sequenced by immunoSEQ multiplex PCR, and TCRdb holds only the in-frame ones, with some missing. The data hold about 2.2 million clones, with just under 95% observed a single time. The sequencing input was naive CD8+ T cells from PBMCs. These TCRs come from a man aged 18 to 29 in good health. Some clones in this sample may be carry-over from other donors' samples.

CDR3 amino acids: CSAEGPLGGLFF. In nucleotides, the CDR3 is TGCAGCGCCGAGGGACCGTTGGGTGGGCTGTTTTTT. The gene calls are TRBV29-1 and TRBJ2-2, with D perhaps given as TRBD1 or TRBD2 (5 bases each). The V end was cut by 7 bases, the J end by 13 bases, with 19 bases between. Germline V gives CDR1 SQVTM, CDR2 ANQGSEA. CDR3 size: 12 residues.

This clone was observed a single time. In DNA form, the CDR3 reads TGTGCCAGCAGCGGAGGCGTAGCTGAGAACACCGGGGAGCTGTTTTTT. Its protein product is CASSGGVAENTGELFF. The chain carries TRBV9 and TRBJ2-2, with D unclear. The CDR3 runs 16 residues. From germline, CDR1 is SGDLS and CDR2 YYNGEE. Trimming took off 3 bases at V and 1 base at J, with 13 bases between the two ends.

The table lists this clone with a count of one. The CDR3 loop reads CASSLDRGSSSLTF. The CDR3 region has the DNA TGTGCCAGCAGCTTGGACAGGGGCTCCTCCAGCCTGACTTTC. The J gene is TRBJ2-6, the V gene TRBV9; TRBD1 agrees at 9 bases. CDR1 and CDR2 from the germline V gene are SGDLS and YYNGEE. The CDR3 has 14 amino acids. The J segment lost 15 bases and the V segment lost 4 bases, leaving 11 bases of the junction unmatched.

The chain joins TRBV14 to TRBJ2-7; D possibly uses TRBD1 or TRBD2 (5 bases each). The CDR3 loop spans 14 amino acids. Deletions cut 2 bases from V and 2 bases from J, with 10 bases between. The germline gives CDR1 SGHDN, CDR2 FVKESK. Written as DNA, the CDR3 is TGTGCCAGCAGCCAACAGGGTAGCGCCTACGAGCAGTACTTC. Translation gives CASSQQGSAYEQYF.

This clone appeared once. J is TRBJ1-2 and V is TRBV5-4, with D possibly matching TRBD1 (6 bases). Between the trimmed V and J ends, which lost 0 bases and 6 bases, there was a span of 15 bases. This CDR3 has 15 residues. Germline assignment: CDR1 SGHNT and CDR2 YYREEE (reference sequence). The CDR3 region is CASSLGVQGEDGYTF. CDR3 DNA: TGTGCCAGCAGCTTGGGCGTACAGGGAGAGGATGGCTACACCTTC.

The chain is built from TRBV5-8 and TRBJ2-5, with D possibly matching TRBD1 (6 bases). The V end was cut by 6 bases, the J end by 1 base, with 13 bases between. Germline CDR1 is SGHTS and CDR2 is YDEGEE. The CDR3 spans 14 residues. CDR3 coding DNA: TGTGCCAGCAACAACTACAGGGCCCAAGAGACCCAGTACTTC. Amino acid sequence: CASNNYRAQETQYF.

V and J are TRBV27 and TRBJ2-4; TRBD1 is a possible D gene (6 bases). The CDR3 loop spans 13 amino acids. Germline-derived CDR1 and CDR2 are MNHEY and SMNVEV (reference sequence). Trimming cost V 6 bases and J 2 bases, with 8 bases left between them. CDR3 nucleotides: TGTGCCAGCAGGGACAGAACCAAAAACATTCAGTACTTC. It is translated as CASRDRTKNIQYF.

The CDR3 reads CASKRGNEKLFF. The CDR3 DNA sequence: TGTGCCAGCAAGAGGGGAAATGAAAAACTGTTTTTT. This chain links TRBV13 with TRBJ1-4; TRBD1 might be the D (5 bases). This CDR3 spans 12 amino acids. CDR1 is PRHDT and CDR2 is FYEKMQ in the germline V gene (reference sequence). With 7 bases removed from V and 5 bases from J, the gap between germline ends came to 8 bases.

This chain connects TRBV5-5 to TRBJ2-7, with D perhaps matching TRBD2 (5 bases). The V gene's germline CDR1 is SGHKS and CDR2 YYEKEE (reference sequence). V was clipped by 4 bases and J by 2 bases, with 16 bases between them. This CDR3 contains 15 residues. The DNA for the CDR3 is TGTGCCAGCAGCCCCCCGAATCTCGGGACCTACGAGCAGTACTTC. Its translation: CASSPPNLGTYEQYF.

In regard to this clone: Other DNA sequences in the sample encode the same CDR3. In DNA, the CDR3 is TGTGCCAGCAGCGTAGGGGGCAGCCTATCCTACGAGCAGTACTTC. It encodes CASSVGGSLSYEQYF. The chain combines TRBV9 with TRBJ2-7; D might be TRBD1 (5 bases). Germline V gene data show CDR1 as SGDLS and CDR2 as YYNGEE. Trimming left V 0 bases short and J 1 base short, with 11 bases between. This CDR3 is built from 15 residues.

This chain uses TRBV11-2 with TRBJ2-1, with 15 bases aligning to TRBD2. J gave up 2 bases and V 3 bases, and 5 bases lay outside the gene matches. The CDR3 is made up of 18 amino acids. CDR1 SGHAT and CDR2 FQNNGV come from the germline V gene. The CDR3 DNA reads as TGTGCCAGCAGCTTTGGACTAGCGGGAGGGCTCACCTACAATGAGCAGTTCTTC. Translation: CASSFGLAGGLTYNEQFF.

Details on this clone: This sample includes further DNA sequences coding for the same CDR3. The rearrangement uses TRBV13 and TRBJ2-5; 7 bases are shared with TRBD2. The J segment lost 1 base and the V segment lost 4 bases, leaving 3 bases of the junction unmatched. The germline CDR1 and CDR2 sequences are PRHDT and FYEKMQ (reference sequence). The CDR3 loop spans 14 amino acids. CDR3 protein: CASSSGLSQETQYF. The CDR3 region has the DNA TGTGCCAGCAGCTCGGGACTATCCCAAGAGACCCAGTACTTC.

This rearrangement joins TRBV27 to TRBJ2-1; D remains ambiguous. Germline values: CDR1 MNHEY, CDR2 SMNVEV (reference sequence). The CDR3 spans 15 residues. The germline V and J ends were trimmed by 5 bases and 4 bases, with 15 bases remaining between them. The CDR3 DNA is TGTGCCAGCAGTGAAAGCCTTTACGGGTACAATGAGCAGTTCTTC. As protein: CASSESLYGYNEQFF.

The chain couples TRBV28 to TRBJ2-6; D assignment may be TRBD1 or TRBD2 (5 bases each). The CDR3 runs 17 residues. Germline CDR1 is MDHEN and CDR2 is SYDVKM. The V gene lost 4 bases and the J gene lost 2 bases, with 15 bases spanning the gap. The CDR3 DNA sequence: TGTGCCAGCAGTTCACGGGACGGGCGGGCTGGGGCCAACGTCCTGACTTTC. Protein: CASSSRDGRAGANVLTF.